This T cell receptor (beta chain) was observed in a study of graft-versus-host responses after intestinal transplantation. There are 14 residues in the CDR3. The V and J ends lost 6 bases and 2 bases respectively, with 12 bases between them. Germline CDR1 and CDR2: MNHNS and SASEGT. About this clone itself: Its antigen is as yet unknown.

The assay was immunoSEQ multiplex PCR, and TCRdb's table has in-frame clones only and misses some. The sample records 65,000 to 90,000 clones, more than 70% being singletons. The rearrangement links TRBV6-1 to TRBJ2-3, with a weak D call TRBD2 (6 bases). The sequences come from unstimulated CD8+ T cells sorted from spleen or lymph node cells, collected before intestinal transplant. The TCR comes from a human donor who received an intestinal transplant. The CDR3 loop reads CASSRLEITDTQYF. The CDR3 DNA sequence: TGTGCCAGCAGCCGACTAGAGATCACAGATACGCAGTATTTT.